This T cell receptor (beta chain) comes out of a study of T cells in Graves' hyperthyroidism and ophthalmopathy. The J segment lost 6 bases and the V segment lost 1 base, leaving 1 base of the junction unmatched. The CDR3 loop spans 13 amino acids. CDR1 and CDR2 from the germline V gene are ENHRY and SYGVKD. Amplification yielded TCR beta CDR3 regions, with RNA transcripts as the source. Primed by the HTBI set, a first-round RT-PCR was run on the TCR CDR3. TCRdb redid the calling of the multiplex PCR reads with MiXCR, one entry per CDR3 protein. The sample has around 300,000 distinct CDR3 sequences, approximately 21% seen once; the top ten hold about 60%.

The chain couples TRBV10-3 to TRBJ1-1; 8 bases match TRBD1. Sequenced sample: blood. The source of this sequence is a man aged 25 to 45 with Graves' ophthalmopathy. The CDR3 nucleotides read TGTGCCATCAGTGAGTGGGACAGGTCTGAAGCTTTCTTT. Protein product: CAISEWDRSEAFF.